This entry lists 14 T cell receptor beta chains sequenced from one sample in a study of blood T cell repertoires in COVID-19 (TCRdb year 2020). Library construction relied on the immunoSEQ multiplex PCR assay. The source is immuneACCESS, and TCRdb retained only in-frame sequences with V and J called. Part of the clones is not carried over; for the studies checked, unresolved V genes explain less than half of this, and the remainder is unexplained. This sample is represented by a few hundred thousand clones; around nine tenths of them were singletons. Of the sample, roughly 1.9% is held by the ten largest clones. Specimen: PBMCs or T cells enriched from blood (not recorded which). Receptors were obtained from a woman aged 40 to 50 who had recovered from COVID-19.

This chain links TRBV18 with TRBJ1-3, with 7 bases that match TRBD1. V lost 2 bases, J lost 2 bases, and 0 bases stayed unmatched. The length of the CDR3 is 14 residues. The germline gives CDR1 KGHSH, CDR2 LQKENI. This CDR3 is CASSPDRAGNTIYF. The DNA for the CDR3 is TGTGCCAGCTCACCAGACAGGGCTGGAAACACCATATATTTT.

This clone was counted between two and nine times. The V call is TRBV2, the J call TRBJ2-7; possibly TRBD2 for D (6 bases). The CDR3 spans 14 residues. Germline lookup yields CDR1 SNHLY and CDR2 FYNNEI. V was shortened by 4 bases and J by 2 bases, with 12 bases between the two germline ends. The CDR3 sequence is CASSASGLAYEQYF. The CDR3 nucleotides are TGTGCCAGCAGTGCTTCGGGACTCGCCTACGAGCAGTACTTC.

The chain employs TRBV21-1 and TRBJ1-6; TRBD1, the table's D call, was not compared with the DNA. TRBV21-1 is deemed a pseudogene. The CDR3 runs to 15 residues. The CDR3 loop is CASSPRTGSNSPLHF. The CDR3 DNA reads as TGTGCCAGCAGCCCTCGGACAGGGAGTAATTCACCCCTCCACTTT.

The V and J genes are TRBV19 and TRBJ1-3; possible D gene TRBD1, 5 bases. The CDR3 totals 14 residues. Trimming took 5 bases from V and 1 from J, leaving 9 bases between them. From germline, CDR1 is LNHDA and CDR2 SQIVND (reference sequence). The DNA of the CDR3 is TGTGCCAGTAGTGGGGGGGTGTCTGGAAACACCATATATTTT. Amino acids: CASSGGVSGNTIYF.

The V gene is TRBV7-8, the J gene TRBJ2-5; TRBD2 is a possible D gene (5 bases). The germline V gene encodes CDR1 SGHVS and CDR2 FQNEAQ. There are 15 residues in the CDR3. V was cut by 1 base and J by 3 bases, with 12 bases left in between. DNA for the CDR3: TGTGCCAGCAGCTTAGTAGGGAGAGCAGAAGAGACCCAGTACTTC. Amino acid sequence: CASSLVGRAEETQYF.

As to this clone: A much larger clone sits a single nucleotide away, making a read error possible. V is TRBV28 and J is TRBJ1-2, with D maybe TRBD1 (6 bases). Trimming took off 4 bases at V and 2 bases at J, with 8 bases between the two ends. From germline, CDR1 is MDHEN and CDR2 SYDVKM. The CDR3 is 13 residues long. Here the CDR3 reads CASSSTGNYGYTF. The CDR3 DNA reads as TGTGCCAGCAGTTCAACAGGGAACTATGGCTACACCTTC.

The V call is TRBV7-2, the J call TRBJ2-7; 8 nucleotides match TRBD1. From germline, CDR1 is SGHTA and CDR2 FQGNSA. There are 15 residues in the CDR3. With 1 base clipped from V and 3 bases from J, the junction kept 5 bases outside the gene matches. This CDR3 is CASSLVRTGFYEQYF. Here the CDR3 DNA reads TGTGCCAGCAGCTTAGTGAGGACAGGGTTCTACGAGCAGTACTTC.

The chain links TRBV7-8 to TRBJ1-1, with D possibly being TRBD1 (5 bases). Per the germline V gene, CDR1 is SGHVS and CDR2 is FQNEAQ. The CDR3 spans 13 residues. Deletions cut 5 bases from V and 8 bases from J, with 15 bases between. CDR3 coding DNA: TGTGCCAGCAGCCGGGCGGGGGGAGAGGAAGCTTTCTTT. Translating gives CASSRAGGEEAFF.

The rearrangement uses TRBV12-5 and TRBJ1-1; the D is unclear. Trimming took 3 bases from V and 8 from J, leaving 10 bases between them. The germline gives CDR1 LGHNT, CDR2 FRNRAP. There are 12 residues in the CDR3. CDR3 sequence reads: CASGLVGWEAFF. The CDR3 DNA is TGTGCTAGTGGTTTAGTCGGGTGGGAAGCTTTCTTT.

The chain carries TRBV5-1 and TRBJ2-1, with 8 nucleotides matching TRBD2. CDR1 and CDR2 (germline): SGHRS, YFSETQ. The CDR3 totals 17 residues. Trimming cost V 0 bases and J 6 bases; bases outside gene matches: 11. CDR3: CASSLVPPGGPSNEQFF. CDR3 DNA sequence: TGCGCCAGCAGCTTGGTCCCCCCGGGAGGGCCATCCAATGAGCAGTTCTTC.

The chain uses TRBV11-3 and TRBJ2-1; possibly TRBD1 for D (6 bases). The V gene's germline CDR1 is SGHNT and CDR2 YENEEA. V lost 0 bases, J lost 9 bases, and 24 bases lay in between. The CDR3 consists of 18 residues. The CDR3 sequence is CASSLESGSDRWLSEQFF. The CDR3 nucleotides read TGTGCCAGCAGCTTAGAATCCGGCAGCGACAGGTGGCTTTCTGAGCAGTTCTTC.

The rearrangement joins TRBV29-1 to TRBJ2-2; D is possibly TRBD1 (6 bases). The V gene's germline CDR1 is SQVTM and CDR2 ANQGSEA. V was cut by 5 bases and J by 5 bases, with 15 bases left in between. The length of the CDR3 is 14 residues. CDR3 sequence (DNA): TGCAGCGTTTTATCAGGGGAGTGGACCGGGGAGCTGTTTTTT. Amino acid sequence: CSVLSGEWTGELFF.

This clone was seen only a few times. This chain links TRBV7-2 with TRBJ1-5, with 10 positions matching TRBD1. Germline CDR1 reads SGHTA; CDR2 reads FQGNSA. J was trimmed by 4 bases and V by 1 base; bases with no gene match: 7. This CDR3 is 17 amino acids long. The CDR3 bases are TGTGCCAGCAGCTTAGGTGACAGGGGGCAGGGAAATCAGCCCCAGCATTTT. Residues: CASSLGDRGQGNQPQHF.

V usage is TRBV6-4 and J usage is TRBJ2-3; the match to TRBD1 covers 9 bases. V lost 6 bases and J lost 3; bases outside the gene matches: 7. The CDR3 has 15 residues. Germline loops: CDR1 MRHNA, CDR2 SNTAGT. The CDR3 sequence is CASRPTGGSTDTQYF. CDR3 DNA sequence: TGTGCCAGCAGGCCCACAGGGGGCTCGACAGATACGCAGTATTTT.